The TCR beta chain under discussion was sequenced for a study of human T cells and chemical hapten exposure. Study-level background: Subjects had 2% DPC placed on about 2 cm by about 2 cm of upper inner arm skin for sensitization.

Time point given: patch test 3, about 24 weeks after DPC sensitization. Treatment: therapeutic diphenylcyclopropenone sensitization with weekly scalp DPC. Blood, whole and unfractionated, served as the source for total RNA extraction. Under the authors' procedure: Counting gave a median of around 90,000 TCRs per sample, with values ranging from 23,224 to 690,600. TCRdb reanalysed the RACE reads using MiXCR and keeps one entry per CDR3 protein. The V and J calls shown here were made by TCRdb, not taken from the authors' results. The table records tens of thousands of distinct CDR3 sequences, around an eighth of them present only once. The CDR3 has 14 residues. The junction had 7 bases not matched to a gene; V was cut back by 5 bases and J by 6 bases. This clonotype has at least ten counts.

This clonotype was obtained from a man aged 30 to 39 with alopecia areata. Some clones in this sample may be carry-over from other donors' samples. Sequenced material: whole blood, taken in connection with sensitization to the hapten diphenylcyclopropenone (DPC). The J gene is TRBJ2-7, the V gene TRBV12-3 or TRBV12-4; 10 nucleotides align to TRBD1. The CDR3 DNA is TGTGCCAGCAGTACAAGACAGGGGGCCGGCGAGCAGTACTTC. This sequence encodes CASSTRQGAGEQYF.